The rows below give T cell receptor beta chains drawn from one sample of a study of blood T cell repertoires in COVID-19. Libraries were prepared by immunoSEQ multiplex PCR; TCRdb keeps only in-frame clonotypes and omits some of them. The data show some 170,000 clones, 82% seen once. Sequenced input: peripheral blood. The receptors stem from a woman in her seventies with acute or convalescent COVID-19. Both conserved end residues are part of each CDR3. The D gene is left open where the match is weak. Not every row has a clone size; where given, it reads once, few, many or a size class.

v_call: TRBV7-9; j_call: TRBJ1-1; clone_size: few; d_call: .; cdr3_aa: CASSVEGGTEAFF; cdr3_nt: TGTGCCAGCAGCGTTGAGGGGGGGACTGAAGCTTTCTTT
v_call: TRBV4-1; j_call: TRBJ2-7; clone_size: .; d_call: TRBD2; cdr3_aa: CASSQVPTSGSYEQYF; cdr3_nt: TGCGCCAGCAGCCAAGTCCCGACTAGCGGATCCTACGAGCAGTACTTC
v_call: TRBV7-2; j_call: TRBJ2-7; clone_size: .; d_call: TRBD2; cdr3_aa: CASSLGLAGVSPAYF; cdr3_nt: TGTGCCAGCAGCTTAGGACTAGCGGGAGTATCCCCCGCGTACTTC
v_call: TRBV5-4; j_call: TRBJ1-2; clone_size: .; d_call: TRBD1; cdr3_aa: CASSLAGTGQHTF; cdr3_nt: TGTGCCAGCAGCTTGGCCGGGACAGGCCAACACACCTTC
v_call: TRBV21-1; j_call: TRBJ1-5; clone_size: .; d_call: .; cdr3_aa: CASSTTSRSGGLRDSNQPQHF; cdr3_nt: TGTGCCAGCAGCACTACCTCGAGGTCAGGGGGTTTAAGGGATAGCAATCAGCCCCAGCATTTT
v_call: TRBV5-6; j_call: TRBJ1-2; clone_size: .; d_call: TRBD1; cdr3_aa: CASSLATGQGAFGYTF; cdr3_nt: TGTGCCAGCAGCTTGGCCACGGGACAGGGGGCCTTTGGCTACACCTTC
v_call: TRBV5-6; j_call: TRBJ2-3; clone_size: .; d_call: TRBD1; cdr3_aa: CASSLSFTGGKQYF; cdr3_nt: TGTGCCAGCAGCTTGTCCTTCACAGGGGGCAAGCAGTATTTT
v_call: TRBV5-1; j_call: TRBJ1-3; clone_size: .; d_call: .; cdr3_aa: CASSLIPKIF; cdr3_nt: TGCGCCAGCAGCTTGATACCTAAGATTTTT
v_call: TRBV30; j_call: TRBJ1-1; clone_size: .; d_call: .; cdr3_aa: CAWSGDTYTEAFF; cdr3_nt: TGTGCCTGGAGTGGAGACACTTACACTGAAGCTTTCTTT
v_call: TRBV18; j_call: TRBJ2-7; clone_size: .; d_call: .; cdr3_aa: CASSPIIAGRPYEQYF; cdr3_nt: TGTGCCAGCTCACCAATTATTGCAGGGAGGCCCTACGAGCAGTACTTC
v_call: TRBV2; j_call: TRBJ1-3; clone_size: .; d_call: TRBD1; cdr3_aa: CASSEWGQGTGNTIYF; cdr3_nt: TGTGCCAGCAGTGAATGGGGACAGGGCACTGGAAACACCATATATTTT
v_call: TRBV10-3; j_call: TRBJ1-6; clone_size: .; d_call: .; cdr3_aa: CAAGEGYNSPLHF; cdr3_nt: TGTGCCGCCGGGGAGGGCTATAATTCACCCCTCCACTTT
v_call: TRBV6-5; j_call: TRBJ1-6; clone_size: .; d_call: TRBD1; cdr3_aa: CASQGALWNSPLHF; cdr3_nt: TGTGCCAGCCAGGGGGCTCTTTGGAATTCACCCCTCCACTTT
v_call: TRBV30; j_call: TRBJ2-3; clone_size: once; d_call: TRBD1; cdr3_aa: CAWRDRGTDTQYF; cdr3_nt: TGTGCCTGGAGGGACAGGGGCACAGATACGCAGTATTTT
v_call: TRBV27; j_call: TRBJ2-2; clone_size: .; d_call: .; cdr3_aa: CASSFRGAGTGELFF; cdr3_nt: TGTGCCAGCAGTTTTCGGGGGGCTGGGACCGGGGAGCTGTTTTTT
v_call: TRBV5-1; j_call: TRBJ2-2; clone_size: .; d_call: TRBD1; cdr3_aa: CASSLGRGLGNTGELFF; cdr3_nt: TGCGCCAGCAGCTTGGGCAGGGGGCTGGGCAACACCGGGGAGCTGTTTTTT
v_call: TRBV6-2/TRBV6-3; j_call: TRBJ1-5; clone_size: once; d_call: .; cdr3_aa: CASSYPGQGGMGQPQHF; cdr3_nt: TGTGCCAGCAGTTACCCCGGGCAGGGAGGGATGGGACAGCCCCAGCATTTT
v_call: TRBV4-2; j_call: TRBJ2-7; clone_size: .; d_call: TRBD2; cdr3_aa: CASSQVAGAGYEQYF; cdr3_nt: TGTGCCAGCAGCCAAGTAGCGGGGGCGGGGTACGAGCAGTACTTC
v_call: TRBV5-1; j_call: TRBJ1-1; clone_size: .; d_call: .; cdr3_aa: CASREAEGTEAFF; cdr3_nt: TGCGCCAGCCGAGAGGCTGAGGGCACTGAAGCTTTCTTT
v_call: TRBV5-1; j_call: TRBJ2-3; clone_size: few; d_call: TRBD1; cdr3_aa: CASSLGRTGGADTQYF; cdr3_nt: TGCGCCAGCAGCTTGGGTAGGACAGGGGGCGCAGATACGCAGTATTTT
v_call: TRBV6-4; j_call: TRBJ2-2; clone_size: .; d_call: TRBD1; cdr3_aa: CASSDDRGSGELFF; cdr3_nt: TGTGCCAGCAGTGACGACAGGGGGTCCGGGGAGCTGTTTTTT
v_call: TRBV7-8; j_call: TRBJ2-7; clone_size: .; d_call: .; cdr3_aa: CASSPLGWSHEQYF; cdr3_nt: TGTGCCAGCAGCCCCCTTGGCTGGAGCCACGAGCAGTACTTC
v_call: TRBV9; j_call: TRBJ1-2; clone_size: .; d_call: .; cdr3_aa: CASAGGRGYGYTF; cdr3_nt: TGTGCCAGCGCCGGGGGGCGCGGATATGGCTACACCTTC
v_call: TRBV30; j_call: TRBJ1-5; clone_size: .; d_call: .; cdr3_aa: CAWSAGNQPQHF; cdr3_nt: TGTGCCTGGAGTGCAGGGAATCAGCCCCAGCATTTT
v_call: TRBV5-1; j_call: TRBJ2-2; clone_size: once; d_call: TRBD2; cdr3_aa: CASSLGLALSNTGELFF; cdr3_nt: TGCGCCAGCAGCCTGGGACTAGCGTTGTCAAACACCGGGGAGCTGTTTTTT
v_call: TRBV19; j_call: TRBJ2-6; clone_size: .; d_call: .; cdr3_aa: CASSIEAGSGANVLTF; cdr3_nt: TGTGCCAGTAGTATAGAGGCGGGGTCTGGGGCCAACGTCCTGACTTTC
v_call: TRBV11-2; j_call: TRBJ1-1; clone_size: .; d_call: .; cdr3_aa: CASSLGRGRRTEAFF; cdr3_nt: TGTGCCAGCAGCTTAGGGAGGGGTCGAAGGACTGAAGCTTTCTTT
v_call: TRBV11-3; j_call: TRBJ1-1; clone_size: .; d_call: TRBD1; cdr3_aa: CASSLAGGSHTEAFF; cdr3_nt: TGTGCCAGCAGCTTAGCAGGGGGGAGTCACACTGAAGCTTTCTTT
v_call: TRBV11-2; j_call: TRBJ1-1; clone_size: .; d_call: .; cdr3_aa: CASSFELAEAFF; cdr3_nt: TGTGCCAGCAGCTTCGAACTTGCTGAAGCTTTCTTT